Each of the 27 T cell receptor beta chains below was sequenced from the same sample in a study of human T cells and chemical hapten exposure. TCRdb passed the RACE reads through MiXCR, listing each CDR3 protein once. Of around 180,000 distinct CDR3 sequences listed, nearly 30% were seen once; the top ten hold nearly 3%. Time point described: pre-sensitization, week 0. Treatment noted: therapeutic diphenylcyclopropenone sensitization with weekly scalp DPC. Sequenced here: whole blood, sampled in connection with sensitization to the hapten diphenylcyclopropenone (DPC). The receptors here all came from a woman in her twenties or thirties with alopecia areata. Some clones in this sample may be carry-over from other donors' samples.

This clonotype was detected a few times. The chain couples TRBV29-1 to TRBJ2-1; the D is unclear. CDR3 size: 12 residues. Germline assignment: CDR1 SQVTM and CDR2 ANQGSEA. V was cut by 5 bases and J by 10 bases, with 15 bases left in between. CDR3: CSVSIGPREQFF. The CDR3 DNA is TGCAGCGTTAGTATCGGTCCGAGGGAGCAGTTCTTC.

The rearrangement uses TRBV6-6 and TRBJ1-5; D gene ambiguous. Deletions cut 5 bases from V and 5 bases from J, with 13 bases between. Germline V lookup: CDR1 MNHNY, CDR2 SVGAGI (reference sequence). The CDR3 consists of 14 residues. CDR3 sequence reads: CASSPPGLDQPQHF. Written as DNA, the CDR3 is TGTGCCAGCAGTCCCCCGGGCCTTGATCAGCCCCAGCATTTT.

The genes are TRBV6-1 and TRBJ1-5, with 7 bases identical to TRBD1. Germline values: CDR1 MNHNS, CDR2 SASEGT. V lost 6 bases, J lost 0 bases, and 5 bases stayed unmatched. The CDR3 length is 15 residues. CDR3 in amino acids: CASRDRWNSNQPQHF. DNA for the CDR3: TGTGCCAGCAGGGACAGGTGGAATAGCAATCAGCCCCAGCATTTT.

This clonotype occurred many times. The chain carries TRBV4-3 and TRBJ2-3; D is unresolved. V lost 5 bases, J lost 6 bases, and 12 bases lay in between. Germline V CDR1 and CDR2: LGHNA, YSLEER. There are 13 residues in the CDR3. This chain's CDR3 is CASSARGADTQYF. In DNA form, the CDR3 reads TGCGCCAGCAGCGCTAGAGGAGCTGATACGCAGTATTTT.

This clonotype was seen only a few times. Here the CDR3 reads CASSQDGRGRRYEQYF. The CDR3, as DNA: TGCGCCAGCAGCCAAGATGGGAGAGGGCGACGCTACGAGCAGTACTTC. The chain is built from TRBV4-3 and TRBJ2-7; possibly TRBD2 for D (5 bases). The V and J ends lost 0 bases and 3 bases respectively, with 15 bases between them. Germline CDR1 reads LGHNA; CDR2 reads YSLEER. The length of the CDR3 is 16 residues.

In its sample, this clonotype was seen a few times. The V and J genes are TRBV29-1 and TRBJ2-1, with TRBD1 matching over 7 bases. V lost 3 bases, J lost 6 bases, and 8 bases stayed unmatched. Germline assignment: CDR1 SQVTM and CDR2 ANQGSEA. CDR3 length: 14 amino acids. CDR3 residues: CSVELRTGVNEQFF. The DNA for the CDR3 is TGCAGCGTTGAGCTTAGGACAGGCGTCAATGAGCAGTTCTTC.

This clonotype has more than one count but fewer than ten. The chain joins TRBV2 to TRBJ1-6; no firm D call. This CDR3 has 15 residues. Germline V CDR1 and CDR2: SNHLY, FYNNEI. V was clipped by 4 bases and J by 7 bases, with 14 bases between them. This CDR3 reads CASSGRPTANSPLHF. The DNA for the CDR3 is TGTGCCAGCAGTGGGAGACCCACGGCAAATTCACCCCTCCACTTT.

In its sample, this clonotype was seen a few times. The CDR3 region has the DNA TGTGCCAGCAGACCCCCGGGACAGGGGATCTATGGCTACACCTTC. It encodes CASRPPGQGIYGYTF. J is TRBJ1-2 and V is TRBV28; 10 bases are a match to TRBD1. Losses at the gene ends were 6 bases for V and 4 bases for J; bases not matched to a gene: 8. The germline V gene has CDR1 MDHEN and CDR2 SYDVKM. CDR3 length: 15 residues.

This clonotype was found a few times. The gene calls are TRBV29-1 and TRBJ2-7; D may be TRBD1 (5 bases). Trimming removed 5 bases from V and 0 bases from J, with 8 bases in between. This CDR3 has 12 amino acids. Looked up from germline, CDR1 is SQVTM and CDR2 is ANQGSEA. The CDR3 protein is CSVTGDSYEQYF. The CDR3 nucleotides read TGCAGCGTTACAGGAGACTCCTACGAGCAGTACTTC.

The rearrangement uses TRBV14 and TRBJ2-7; 8 nucleotides agree with TRBD2. The CDR3 extends over 14 amino acids. Germline V CDR1 and CDR2: SGHDN, FVKESK. Unmatched junction bases numbered 4, after V lost 4 bases and J lost 2 bases. Written as DNA, the CDR3 is TGTGCCAGCAGCCGCGGGGGGTCTACCTACGAGCAGTACTTC. It translates to CASSRGGSTYEQYF.

The V call is TRBV5-4, the J call TRBJ1-6; no reliable D call. The CDR3 sequence is 14 residues long. CDR1 and CDR2 from the germline V gene are SGHNT and YYREEE (reference sequence). The ends were cut back, 6 bases at V and 8 bases at J, with 15 bases in the middle. DNA for the CDR3: TGTGCCAGCACAATAAGATCGACGCATTCACCCCTCCACTTT. Protein product: CASTIRSTHSPLHF.

The J gene is TRBJ2-1, the V gene TRBV29-1; D remains ambiguous. Deletions cut 3 bases from V and 9 bases from J, with 9 bases between. Germline V gives CDR1 SQVTM, CDR2 ANQGSEA. The CDR3 is 11 residues long. The DNA for the CDR3 is TGCAGCGTTGATTCGGCGAGTGAGCAGTTCTTC. Translating gives CSVDSASEQFF.

This clonotype came up a few times. The rearrangement links TRBV18 to TRBJ2-6; the D gene is possibly TRBD1 (6 bases). Trimming pared 2 bases from V and 3 bases from J, leaving 8 bases between. The germline V gene encodes CDR1 KGHSH and CDR2 LQKENI. The CDR3 consists of 15 residues. The CDR3 sequence is CASSPNRDGANVLTF. In DNA form, the CDR3 reads TGTGCCAGCTCACCAAACAGGGATGGGGCCAACGTCCTGACTTTC.

This clonotype has just a few counts. This sequence joins TRBV7-2 and TRBJ1-2, with D hard to call. Germline V gives CDR1 SGHTA, CDR2 FQGNSA. The CDR3 length is 15 residues. V was clipped by 0 bases and J by 3 bases, with 11 bases between them. The CDR3 DNA reads as TGTGCCAGCAGCTTAGCTATGAGGGCAGACTATGGCTACACCTTC. Translated, it gives CASSLAMRADYGYTF.

The CDR3 region is CASNYPPGELFF. The CDR3 bases are TGTGCCAGCAATTACCCCCCCGGGGAGCTGTTTTTT. The chain uses TRBV28 and TRBJ2-2; D gene uncertain. This CDR3 is built from 12 residues. Germline values: CDR1 MDHEN, CDR2 SYDVKM. Trimming took 7 bases from V and 6 from J, leaving 9 bases between them. Based on the CDR3 plus reference TRBV28 and TRBJ2-2, the full variable domain is DVKVTQSSRYLVKRTGEKVFLECVQDMDHENMFWYRQDPGLGLRLIYFSYDVKMKEKGDIPEGYSVSREKKERFSLILESASTNQTSMYLCASNYPPGELFFGEGSRLTVL.

This clonotype was picked up one time. This rearrangement joins TRBV28 to TRBJ2-7; TRBD1 matches 8 bases. Germline V CDR1 and CDR2: MDHEN, SYDVKM. This CDR3 contains 15 residues. V shed 7 bases and J 3 bases; nucleotides not matched to a gene: 11. CDR3 amino acids: CASTLQTGQGYEQYF. DNA of the CDR3: TGTGCCAGCACCCTCCAAACAGGACAGGGCTACGAGCAGTACTTC.

This clonotype was picked up a small number of times. V and J are TRBV20-1 and TRBJ1-5; tentatively, D is TRBD1 (6 bases). The CDR3 totals 14 residues. V was clipped by 6 bases and J by 2 bases, with 14 bases between them. The germline V gene encodes CDR1 DFQATT and CDR2 SNEGSKA (reference sequence). CDR3 in amino acids: CSADRDIGNQPQHF. The CDR3 DNA sequence: TGCAGTGCCGACCGGGACATTGGCAATCAGCCCCAGCATTTT.

This clonotype has only a few counts. The chain uses TRBV27 and TRBJ1-2, with D perhaps TRBD1 (6 bases). V lost 5 bases and J lost 5, with 12 bases in between. This CDR3 is built from 13 residues. Germline-derived CDR1 and CDR2 are MNHEY and SMNVEV (reference sequence). Here the CDR3 reads CASSHRVEYGYTF. Here the CDR3 DNA reads TGTGCCAGCAGTCACAGGGTGGAGTATGGCTACACCTTC.

J is TRBJ1-6 and V is TRBV6-1; D is ambiguous. Germline V lookup: CDR1 MNHNS, CDR2 SASEGT. There are 14 residues in the CDR3. Trimming pared 7 bases from V and 4 bases from J, leaving 11 bases between. The CDR3 sequence: CASTQRRYNSPLHF. As DNA, the CDR3 is TGTGCCAGCACACAAAGGAGGTATAATTCACCCCTCCACTTT.

The J gene is TRBJ1-6, the V gene TRBV5-1, with D uncertain. V lost 2 bases and J lost 6, with 9 bases in between. Germline CDR1 is SGHRS and CDR2 is YFSETQ. This CDR3 has 14 residues. The CDR3 sequence: CASSFGPANSPLHF. Here the CDR3 DNA reads TGCGCCAGCAGCTTTGGGCCAGCTAATTCACCCCTCCACTTT.

This clonotype was seen only once. In nucleotides, the CDR3 is TGCGCCAGCAGCCACCGGGGGGCCGGGGAAAAACTGTTTTTT. Translated: CASSHRGAGEKLFF. The V gene is TRBV5-1, the J gene TRBJ1-4; D may be TRBD1 (6 bases). CDR3 size: 14 residues. Deletions cut 4 bases from V and 8 bases from J, with 15 bases between. The V gene's germline CDR1 is SGHRS and CDR2 YFSETQ.

By sample fraction, this clonotype is medium-sized (0.01 to 0.1%). V and J are TRBV27 and TRBJ2-5; maybe TRBD2 (5 bases). The V and J ends lost 10 bases and 5 bases respectively, with 17 bases between them. Germline V gives CDR1 MNHEY, CDR2 SMNVEV (reference sequence). This CDR3 region has 13 residues. For the CDR3, the DNA is TGTGCCACCTCGATGAGGGTCCGGGAGACCCAGTACTTC. This codes for CATSMRVRETQYF.

In this sample, this clonotype turned up a few times. The rearrangement joins TRBV5-1 to TRBJ2-3, with D uncertain. The germline V and J ends were trimmed by 4 bases and 2 bases, with 8 bases remaining between them. Germline lookup yields CDR1 SGHRS and CDR2 YFSETQ. This CDR3 contains 13 residues. The CDR3 DNA sequence: TGCGCCAGCAGCGACCAATACACAGATACGCAGTATTTT. Amino acid sequence: CASSDQYTDTQYF.

The V gene is TRBV5-1, the J gene TRBJ1-4, with 7 bases fitting TRBD1. The CDR3 totals 16 residues. The J segment lost 8 bases and the V segment lost 6 bases, leaving 16 bases of the junction unmatched. Germline assignment: CDR1 SGHRS and CDR2 YFSETQ. CDR3 sequence: CASKPGQSLIGEKLFF. CDR3 in DNA: TGCGCCAGCAAACCGGGACAGAGCTTAATTGGCGAAAAACTGTTTTTT.

This clonotype was counted a few times. The chain has TRBV4-1 and TRBJ1-1; 7 bases are shared with TRBD1. This CDR3 comprises 17 residues. Per the germline V gene, CDR1 is MGHRA and CDR2 is YSYEKL. J lost 4 bases, V lost 0 bases, and 11 bases had no gene match. The CDR3 coding sequence is TGCGCCAGCAGCCAAGACAATATGGCGGCAGGGGGCACTGAAGCTTTCTTT. Translating it yields CASSQDNMAAGGTEAFF.

This clonotype occurred a few times. This chain uses TRBV6-5 with TRBJ1-6, with D possibly being TRBD1 (5 bases). The V gene lost 8 bases and the J gene lost 4 bases, with 9 bases spanning the gap. Per the germline V gene, CDR1 is MNHEY and CDR2 is SVGAGI. The CDR3 contains 13 residues. CDR3 loop: CASSDRYNSPLHF. DNA of the CDR3: TGTGCCAGCTCCGACAGATATAATTCACCCCTCCACTTT.

This clonotype appeared many times. The V and J genes are TRBV7-9 and TRBJ2-7; TRBD1 or TRBD2 may be the D gene (5 bases each). This CDR3 is built from 12 residues. The V and J ends lost 6 bases and 7 bases respectively, with 13 bases between them. The V gene's germline CDR1 is SEHNR and CDR2 FQNEAQ (reference sequence). CDR3 residues: CASSLLGPEQYF. The CDR3 region has the DNA TGTGCCAGCAGTTTATTGGGACCGGAGCAGTACTTC.